This TCR beta chain came from a study of early stage breast cancer tumors. At the level of the study: Most invasive tumors, about 80% of the 16, were ER+/PR+/HER2-.

This clone was seen only once. Blood replicates held 0.5 ug DNA, tumor or normal breast approximately 1.5 ug, two each. Repertoires were generated with immunoSEQ multiplex PCR, while TCRdb's copy carries only in-frame clones and drops some. The profile shows about 58,000 clones, around 80% of them singletons. The CDR3 has 15 residues. In germline, CDR1 is SEHNR, CDR2 FQNEAQ (reference sequence). V lost 6 bases and J lost 3; bases outside the gene matches: 5. This receptor was obtained from a person aged 30 to 40 with breast cancer. The chain links TRBV7-9 to TRBJ2-3; TRBD2 aligns across 11 bases. Sequencing input: blood. The CDR3 region has the DNA TGTGCCAGCAGGGTAGCGGGAGGGAATACAGATACGCAGTATTTT. Protein sequence: CASRVAGGNTDTQYF.